These 22 T cell receptor beta chains were all obtained from the same sample, sequenced in a study of Ad26.COV2.S vaccination and SARS-CoV-2 variants. The treatment here: around 19 received Ad26.COV2.S at low or high dose, single or two shots; roughly five received placebo; per-sample allocation not given. The study sampled participants on day 63 after the first vaccine or placebo injection. Profiling relied on immunoSEQ multiplex PCR, and the TCRdb table lists in-frame clones only, not all of them. Of approximately 300,000 clones detected, over 80% appear once; the ten largest clones hold about 2.1%. The specimen was peripheral blood, collected in a trial of Ad26.COV2.S vaccine versus placebo. Receptors originate from a person between 18 and 65 years old who received the Ad26.COV2.S COVID-19 vaccine or a placebo.

V is TRBV27 and J is TRBJ2-3; 13 nucleotides match TRBD2. The CDR3 covers 15 residues. The V segment lost 6 bases and the J segment 6 bases; nucleotides outside the gene matches: 6. In germline, CDR1 is MNHEY, CDR2 SMNVEV (reference sequence). The CDR3 nucleotides read TGTGCCAGCAGCGGAACTAGCGGGGGGGCGGATACGCAGTATTTT. Translation: CASSGTSGGADTQYF.

This chain links TRBV13 with TRBJ1-2; 10 bases fit TRBD1. With V trimmed by 4 bases and J by 0 bases, 2 bases remained unmatched. The CDR3 contains 15 residues. Germline CDR1 PRHDT, CDR2 FYEKMQ (reference sequence). DNA for the CDR3: TGTGCCAGCAGCTGGGGACAGGGGACTAACTATGGCTACACCTTC. Amino acid sequence: CASSWGQGTNYGYTF.

The gene calls are TRBV6-1 and TRBJ2-6; 8 bases match TRBD1. CDR1 and CDR2 from the germline V gene are MNHNS and SASEGT. This CDR3 has 17 amino acids. J was trimmed by 0 bases and V by 2 bases; bases with no gene match: 3. In DNA, the CDR3 is TGTGCCAGCAGTGAACGACAGGGGTACTCTGGGGCCAACGTCCTGACTTTC. Protein product: CASSERQGYSGANVLTF.

V and J are TRBV24-1 and TRBJ2-1; the D gene is possibly TRBD1 (6 bases). CDR1 is KGHDR and CDR2 is SFDVKD in the germline V gene. V lost 3 bases and J 7 bases, leaving 12 bases between the germline ends. The CDR3 sequence is 14 residues long. This CDR3 reads CATSDQDRRNEQFF. CDR3 DNA sequence: TGTGCCACCAGTGATCAGGACAGAAGGAATGAGCAGTTCTTC.

This chain uses TRBV9 with TRBJ2-1; TRBD2 matches 15 bases. This CDR3 is 19 amino acids long. V lost 3 bases and J lost 4; bases outside the gene matches: 11. Germline CDR1 SGDLS, CDR2 YYNGEE. CDR3 nucleotide sequence: TGTGCCAGCAGCGCGGGCCTCCTCGGACTAGCGGGGGGGTACAATGAGCAGTTCTTC. The encoded protein is CASSAGLLGLAGGYNEQFF.

J is TRBJ2-3 and V is TRBV5-8; D might be TRBD2 (7 bases). V lost 4 bases and J lost 2, with 20 bases in between. This CDR3 is 17 amino acids long. Germline CDR1 SGHTS, CDR2 YDEGEE. The CDR3 spells CASSPIGAGAPTDTQYF. As DNA, the CDR3 is TGTGCCAGCAGCCCCATTGGGGCGGGGGCCCCCACAGATACGCAGTATTTT.

The J gene is TRBJ2-7, the V gene TRBV19, with 9 bases aligning to TRBD2. CDR1 and CDR2 (germline): LNHDA, SQIVND (reference sequence). The CDR3 contains 13 residues. Unmatched junction bases numbered 4, after V lost 3 bases and J lost 7 bases. The CDR3 here is CASSILAGREQYF. CDR3 sequence (DNA): TGTGCCAGTAGTATCCTAGCGGGGAGGGAGCAGTACTTC.

The chain joins TRBV28 to TRBJ1-5, with 8 positions matching TRBD1. Unmatched junction bases numbered 6, after V lost 5 bases and J lost 6 bases. The CDR3 loop spans 14 amino acids. Germline loops: CDR1 MDHEN, CDR2 SYDVKM. The CDR3 coding sequence is TGTGCCAGCAGTGACCAGACAGGGGTTCAGCCCCAGCATTTT. Encoded protein: CASSDQTGVQPQHF.

The genes are TRBV9 and TRBJ2-1, with D possibly matching TRBD2 (5 bases). V lost 3 bases, J lost 4 bases, and 14 bases lay in between. The CDR3 sequence is 15 residues long. CDR1 is SGDLS, CDR2 YYNGEE, per germline. CDR3 protein: CASSAGRGPYNEQFF. The CDR3 nucleotides read TGTGCCAGCAGCGCCGGGCGAGGGCCGTACAATGAGCAGTTCTTC.

J is TRBJ2-3 and V is TRBV5-6, with TRBD2 as a possible D gene (7 bases). CDR1 and CDR2 (germline): SGHDT, YYEEEE. Trimming left V 4 bases short and J 3 bases short, with 15 bases between. This CDR3 comprises 15 residues. DNA for the CDR3: TGTGCCAGCAGCCCCTCGGGGGGCGGGACAGATACGCAGTATTTT. Amino acids: CASSPSGGGTDTQYF.

The gene calls are TRBV6-5 and TRBJ1-6; D gene unclear. Deletions cut 7 bases from V and 8 bases from J, with 18 bases between. The CDR3 is 15 residues long. Germline V gene data show CDR1 as MNHEY and CDR2 as SVGAGI. The CDR3 protein is CASIVSSPRYSPLHF. Written as DNA, the CDR3 is TGTGCCAGCATCGTCTCATCCCCCCGGTATTCACCCCTCCACTTT.

This clone was observed a few times. The gene calls are TRBV6-2 or TRBV6-3 and TRBJ1-2; 10 bases map to TRBD1. The CDR3 extends over 12 amino acids. V was pared by 6 bases and J by 10 bases, with 5 bases of the junction left unmatched. Per germline, CDR1 MNHEY and CDR2 SVGEGT. The CDR3 spells CASSHGQGDYTF. The CDR3 DNA sequence: TGTGCCAGCAGCCACGGACAGGGGGACTACACCTTC.

V usage is TRBV6-6 and J usage is TRBJ1-1; D call uncertain. This CDR3 is 15 amino acids long. Germline V gene data show CDR1 as MNHNY and CDR2 as SVGAGI (reference sequence). The V gene lost 0 bases and the J gene lost 0 bases, with 8 bases spanning the gap. As DNA, the CDR3 is TGTGCCAGCAGTTACTCGGCGGGGATGAACACTGAAGCTTTCTTT. Its translation is CASSYSAGMNTEAFF.

The sample holds one count of this clone. The gene calls are TRBV28 and TRBJ1-5, with a weak D call TRBD1 (6 bases). CDR3 length: 14 amino acids. Germline V gene lookup returns CDR1 MDHEN and CDR2 SYDVKM. V lost 6 bases and J lost 8, with 17 bases in between. The CDR3 bases are TGTGCCAGCAGGCCACAGGGAGGGGGAGAGCCCCAGCATTTT. This translates into CASRPQGGGEPQHF.

V is TRBV27 and J is TRBJ2-2, with 12 bases aligning to TRBD2. With V trimmed by 7 bases and J by 1 base, 4 bases remained unmatched. There are 16 residues in the CDR3. Germline V gene sequence: CDR1 MNHEY, CDR2 SMNVEV (reference sequence). The CDR3 sequence is CASTLAGGRNTGELFF. The CDR3 coding sequence is TGTGCCAGCACCCTAGCGGGGGGGCGGAACACCGGGGAGCTGTTTTTT.

V gene TRBV5-1 combines with J gene TRBJ1-2; the D is unclear. Germline V gene sequence: CDR1 SGHRS, CDR2 YFSETQ. Trimming took 2 bases from V and 4 from J, leaving 9 bases between them. This CDR3 has 13 amino acids. The CDR3, as DNA: TGCGCCAGCAGCTTCGTAGGACTCTATGGCTACACCTTC. Encoded protein: CASSFVGLYGYTF.

In its sample, this clone was seen a few times. This sequence joins TRBV6-5 and TRBJ1-2; D ambiguous. CDR3 length equals 16 residues. The germline CDR1 and CDR2 sequences are MNHEY and SVGAGI. V lost 0 bases and J 4 bases, leaving 15 bases between the germline ends. CDR3 amino acids: CASSYSGIPSGYGYTF. The CDR3 bases are TGTGCCAGCAGTTACTCGGGGATTCCCAGCGGCTATGGCTACACCTTC.

This chain uses TRBV7-9 with TRBJ1-6, with D unresolved. Looked up from germline, CDR1 is SEHNR and CDR2 is FQNEAQ (reference sequence). Trimming shortened V by 2 bases and J by 5 bases, and 7 bases separated the two germline ends. The CDR3 spans 14 residues. CDR3 DNA: TGTGCCAGCAGCTTAAGGACCGATAATTCACCCCTCCACTTT. It encodes CASSLRTDNSPLHF.

In DNA, the CDR3 is TGTGCCAGCAGCTTAGTGCAGGGAACGTACGAGCAGTACTTC. Translation: CASSLVQGTYEQYF. V gene TRBV7-8 combines with J gene TRBJ2-7; D is possibly TRBD1 (5 bases). Trimming pared 1 base from V and 4 bases from J, leaving 11 bases between. The CDR3 contains 14 residues. Germline CDR1 is SGHVS and CDR2 is FQNEAQ.

The chain recombines TRBV2 with TRBJ2-5; unclear D gene. Trimming took 1 base from V and 4 from J, leaving 4 bases between them. Germline loops: CDR1 SNHLY, CDR2 FYNNEI. The CDR3 sequence is 12 residues long. CDR3 protein: CASSEVVETQYF. CDR3 DNA: TGTGCCAGCAGTGAAGTGGTAGAGACCCAGTACTTC.

The rearrangement joins TRBV6-2 or TRBV6-3 to TRBJ1-4; 9 bases line up with TRBD1. The CDR3 runs to 15 residues. Germline CDR1 and CDR2: MNHEY and SVGEGT. J lost 8 bases, V lost 5 bases, and 9 bases had no gene match. The CDR3 bases are TGTGCCAGCAGTCTAACATCGGGACAGGGCGAAAAACTGTTTTTT. This encodes CASSLTSGQGEKLFF.

The rearrangement links TRBV7-9 to TRBJ1-1; maybe TRBD1 (5 bases). Germline V gene data show CDR1 as SEHNR and CDR2 as FQNEAQ (reference sequence). The CDR3 loop spans 15 amino acids. Trimming removed 2 bases at V and 0 bases at J, with 10 bases between. Here the CDR3 reads CASSLLDSMNTEAFF. The CDR3 nucleotides are TGTGCCAGCAGCTTATTAGACAGTATGAACACTGAAGCTTTCTTT. The whole variable domain, remainder taken from reference TRBV7-9 and TRBJ1-1, is DTGVSQNPRHKITKRGQNVTFRCDPISEHNRLYWYRQTLGQGPEFLTYFQNEAQLEKSRLLSDRFSAERPKGSFSTLEIQRTEQGDSAMYLCASSLLDSMNTEAFFGQGTRLTVV.